Following are 30 T cell receptor beta chains from one sample sequenced in a study of shared clonotypes between healthy human individuals. Produced via immunoSEQ multiplex PCR; TCRdb's table is partial and in-frame only. Of about 770,000 clones in the sample, approximately 72% are singletons; the top ten hold approximately 1.8%. The sample consisted of memory CD4+ T cells sorted from blood. Stated subset: CD45RA-negative fraction. Receptor source: a woman in her thirties in good health.

This chain links TRBV6-1 with TRBJ1-4; D call uncertain. Germline V CDR1 and CDR2: MNHNS, SASEGT. CDR3 length: 14 residues. V lost 0 bases and J 10 bases, leaving 12 bases between the germline ends. The CDR3 spells CASSEAAGRGKLFF. CDR3 coding DNA: TGTGCCAGCAGTGAAGCGGCGGGTCGGGGAAAACTGTTTTTT.

The gene calls are TRBV18 and TRBJ1-5; no clear D gene. The CDR3 extends over 14 amino acids. Germline loops: CDR1 KGHSH, CDR2 LQKENI. V lost 3 bases and J 5 bases, leaving 11 bases between the germline ends. Here the CDR3 DNA reads TGTGCCAGCTCACCCGGAGGGTGGGATCAGCCCCAGCATTTT. Protein sequence: CASSPGGWDQPQHF.

This chain uses TRBV6-1 with TRBJ1-2; 8 nucleotides align to TRBD1. The germline V gene encodes CDR1 MNHNS and CDR2 SASEGT. J lost 5 bases, V lost 6 bases, and 8 bases had no gene match. CDR3 length: 14 amino acids. The CDR3 sequence: CASRKYRGGYGYTF. The DNA of the CDR3 is TGTGCCAGCAGAAAATACAGGGGGGGATATGGCTACACCTTC.

The genes are TRBV5-4 and TRBJ1-2; 9 bases match TRBD1. Per germline, CDR1 SGHNT and CDR2 YYREEE (reference sequence). The V gene end was trimmed by 3 bases and the J gene end by 7 bases; junction bases not matched to a gene: 7. The CDR3 spans 14 residues. The CDR3 region is CASSYETGGGGYTF. In DNA form, the CDR3 reads TGTGCCAGCAGCTATGAAACAGGGGGCGGTGGCTACACCTTC.

Only one count was recorded for this clone. The gene calls are TRBV7-2 and TRBJ2-3; tentatively, D is TRBD2 (6 bases). This CDR3 region has 14 residues. CDR1 and CDR2 (germline): SGHTA, FQGNSA. The V end lost 3 bases, the J end lost 3 bases, and 10 bases lay between the germline ends. The DNA of the CDR3 is TGTGCCAGCAGCTTGCCCGGAGGGACAGATACGCAGTATTTT. Translated: CASSLPGGTDTQYF. The whole variable domain, remainder taken from reference TRBV7-2 and TRBJ2-3, is GAGVSQSPSNKVTEKGKDVELRCDPISGHTALYWYRQSLGQGLEFLIYFQGNSAPDKSGLPSDRFSAERTGGSVSTLTIQRTQQEDSAVYLCASSLPGGTDTQYFGPGTRLTVL.

The chain is built from TRBV28 and TRBJ1-3, with a possible D match to TRBD1 (5 bases). The germline V and J ends were trimmed by 7 bases and 1 base, with 11 bases remaining between them. Germline CDR1 reads MDHEN; CDR2 reads SYDVKM. The CDR3 runs to 14 residues. The CDR3 spells CASKEGRSGNTIYF. Here the CDR3 DNA reads TGTGCCAGCAAAGAGGGGCGGTCTGGAAACACCATATATTTT.

The CDR3 DNA follows: TGTGCCAGCAGTCCCGGGACTAGCGGGAGGAGGGTGTACTTC. Amino acids: CASSPGTSGRRVYF. The chain has TRBV28 and TRBJ2-7, with TRBD2 matching over 15 bases. The ends lost 5 bases at V and 12 bases at J; junction bases unmatched: 8. CDR1 is MDHEN and CDR2 is SYDVKM in the germline V gene. This CDR3 is built from 14 residues.

This clone was found a few times. CDR3: CASSLQFGRTVGNTIYF. Written as DNA, the CDR3 is TGTGCCAGCAGCTTACAATTCGGTCGGACAGTTGGAAACACCATATATTTT. The V gene is TRBV11-2, the J gene TRBJ1-3, with a tentative D call TRBD1 (6 bases). Between the trimmed V and J ends, which lost 2 bases and 3 bases, there was a span of 17 bases. Germline V gene sequence: CDR1 SGHAT, CDR2 FQNNGV. The CDR3 covers 17 residues.

V and J are TRBV7-2 and TRBJ2-7; D is unclear. This CDR3 is built from 13 residues. The germline V gene has CDR1 SGHTA and CDR2 FQGNSA. V dropped 2 bases and J dropped 3 bases, with 8 bases sitting between them. In nucleotides, the CDR3 is TGTGCCAGCAGCTTAAGCTGGAACTACGAGCAGTACTTC. It translates to CASSLSWNYEQYF.

This clone has only one observation. V usage is TRBV7-2 and J usage is TRBJ2-5; D unresolved. The CDR3 extends over 14 amino acids. Trimming removed 0 bases at V and 4 bases at J, with 9 bases between. The V gene's germline CDR1 is SGHTA and CDR2 FQGNSA. This CDR3 reads CASSLAGGLETQYF. In nucleotides, the CDR3 is TGTGCCAGCAGCTTAGCCGGCGGATTAGAGACCCAGTACTTC.

This rearrangement joins TRBV5-1 to TRBJ1-2; 7 bases agree with TRBD1. The germline gives CDR1 SGHRS, CDR2 YFSETQ. There are 14 residues in the CDR3. Trimming cost V 4 bases and J 2 bases; bases outside gene matches: 5. CDR3 region: CASSQQTGNYGYTF. The CDR3, as DNA: TGCGCCAGCAGCCAACAGACAGGGAACTATGGCTACACCTTC.

The CDR3 DNA sequence: TGTGCCAGCACCGACAGGCTAGCGGAGACCCAGTACTTC. Its protein product is CASTDRLAETQYF. The chain carries TRBV6-6 and TRBJ2-5; D could derive from TRBD1 or TRBD2 (6 bases each). Trimming removed 7 bases at V and 5 bases at J, with 14 bases between. Germline V lookup: CDR1 MNHNY, CDR2 SVGAGI (reference sequence). The length of the CDR3 is 13 residues.

V usage is TRBV27 and J usage is TRBJ1-2; D is perhaps TRBD1 (6 bases). The CDR3 is made up of 15 amino acids. Trimming left V 2 bases short and J 0 bases short, with 10 bases between. CDR1 is MNHEY, CDR2 SMNVEV, per germline (reference sequence). DNA for the CDR3: TGTGCCAGCAGTTTAATGGGGGGCGCTAACTATGGCTACACCTTC. This translates into CASSLMGGANYGYTF.

The count of this clone is one. The chain uses TRBV7-2 and TRBJ1-2; the D gene is possibly TRBD1 (6 bases). The V end was cut by 3 bases, the J end by 8 bases, with 16 bases between. The CDR3 runs to 14 residues. CDR1 and CDR2 from the germline V gene are SGHTA and FQGNSA. As DNA, the CDR3 is TGTGCCAGCAGCTTGCGGGGGCGTTCAGGAGGCTACACCTTC. It translates to CASSLRGRSGGYTF.

The genes are TRBV13 and TRBJ2-3; 11 nucleotides agree with TRBD2. The germline gives CDR1 PRHDT, CDR2 FYEKMQ (reference sequence). V was clipped by 4 bases and J by 2 bases; unmatched bases: 8. This CDR3 has 17 residues. In DNA form, the CDR3 reads TGTGCCAGCAGCTGGGGGACTAGCGGAGCCCTCACAGATACGCAGTATTTT. Residues: CASSWGTSGALTDTQYF.

This clone was picked up a small number of times. The rearrangement uses TRBV7-2 and TRBJ2-7; maybe TRBD2 (6 bases). V was clipped by 4 bases and J by 4 bases, with 14 bases between them. The germline V gene encodes CDR1 SGHTA and CDR2 FQGNSA. There are 14 residues in the CDR3. CDR3 in amino acids: CASSSTGSTYEQYF. The DNA for the CDR3 is TGTGCCAGCAGCTCTACCGGGAGTACATACGAGCAGTACTTC.

J is TRBJ2-2 and V is TRBV5-1; D is perhaps TRBD2 (6 bases). Deletions cut 0 bases from V and 1 base from J, with 10 bases between. The CDR3 contains 16 residues. Germline loops: CDR1 SGHRS, CDR2 YFSETQ. The CDR3 sequence: CASSLAPGLNTGELFF. CDR3 DNA sequence: TGCGCCAGCAGCTTGGCCCCGGGACTGAACACCGGGGAGCTGTTTTTT.

This clone was observed a handful of times. The CDR3 DNA reads as TGTGCCAGCTCATACCGGACAGGGGGCCTCACTAATGAAAAACTGTTTTTT. The encoded protein is CASSYRTGGLTNEKLFF. The chain is built from TRBV28 and TRBJ1-4, with 11 bases aligning to TRBD1. CDR1 is MDHEN, CDR2 SYDVKM, per germline. The J segment lost 2 bases and the V segment lost 8 bases, leaving 10 bases of the junction unmatched. The CDR3 sequence is 17 residues long.

The chain recombines TRBV5-1 with TRBJ2-1; 13 positions agree with TRBD2. Looked up from germline, CDR1 is SGHRS and CDR2 is YFSETQ. The CDR3 spans 16 residues. J was trimmed by 7 bases and V by 0 bases; bases with no gene match: 4. CDR3 bases: TGCGCCAGCAGCTTGGTCGTGGGACTAGCGGGAAATGAGCAGTTCTTC. This sequence encodes CASSLVVGLAGNEQFF.

The chain uses TRBV7-2 and TRBJ2-5; D may be TRBD1 or TRBD2 (6 bases each). The CDR3 covers 17 residues. Germline V gene sequence: CDR1 SGHTA, CDR2 FQGNSA. The V end was cut by 5 bases, the J end by 5 bases, with 24 bases between. The CDR3 nucleotides are TGTGCCAGCAGCGAGGGGGGAGGCAACAATAGAGGGGAGACCCAGTACTTC. It specifies CASSEGGGNNRGETQYF.

This clone was seen once. The rearrangement uses TRBV6-1 and TRBJ1-3, with 9 bases identical to TRBD1. J was trimmed by 4 bases and V by 7 bases; bases with no gene match: 8. Germline values: CDR1 MNHNS, CDR2 SASEGT. The CDR3 extends over 15 amino acids. CDR3 loop: CASIHGQGRGNTIYF. CDR3 nucleotide sequence: TGTGCCAGCATCCACGGACAGGGGAGAGGAAACACCATATATTTT.

This chain links TRBV4-1 with TRBJ2-5; TRBD2 agrees at 11 bases. The J call is uncertain, as TRBJ2-7 better fits the DNA end. This CDR3 spans 16 amino acids. CDR1 and CDR2 (germline): MGHRA, YSYEKL. The CDR3 DNA sequence: TGCGCCAGCAGCCCCATGGTAGCGGGAGGGCCTCACGAGCAGTACTTC. It specifies CASSPMVAGGPHEQYF.

The V call is TRBV28, the J call TRBJ2-5, with 7 bases matching TRBD1. With 2 bases clipped from V and 5 bases from J, the junction kept 5 bases outside the gene matches. Germline V lookup: CDR1 MDHEN, CDR2 SYDVKM. CDR3 size: 14 residues. CDR3: CASSLRYRGETQYF. CDR3 in DNA: TGTGCCAGCAGTTTACGTTACAGGGGTGAGACCCAGTACTTC.

To note about this clone: Other DNA variants within this sample encode the same CDR3. CDR3 region: CASSVNPSSGNTIYF. The CDR3 bases are TGTGCCAGCAGCGTAAACCCAAGCTCTGGAAACACCATATATTTT. The chain links TRBV9 to TRBJ1-3; no firm D call. Germline assignment: CDR1 SGDLS and CDR2 YYNGEE. The CDR3 has 15 amino acids. Trimming took off 1 base at V and 0 bases at J, with 8 bases between the two ends. The complete variable domain, with remaining parts taken from reference TRBV9 and TRBJ1-3, reads DSGVTQTPKHLITATGQRVTLRCSPRSGDLSVYWYQQSLDQGLQFLIQYYNGEERAKGNILERFSAQQFPDLHSELNLSSLELGDSALYFCASSVNPSSGNTIYFGEGSWLTVV.

This clone was found a few times. The J gene is TRBJ2-7, the V gene TRBV5-1; 14 positions match TRBD2. Germline CDR1 and CDR2: SGHRS and YFSETQ. The CDR3 covers 15 residues. After removal of 6 bases from V and 5 bases from J, the junction contained 7 bases not matched to a gene. DNA for the CDR3: TGCGCCAGCACCAATGAGGGACTAGCGGGAGACGAGCAGTACTTC. Its protein product is CASTNEGLAGDEQYF.

The chain joins TRBV4-2 to TRBJ1-2; 10 nucleotides align to TRBD1. Germline V gene sequence: CDR1 LGHNA, CDR2 YNFKEQ. The V and J ends lost 2 bases and 8 bases, in that order; junction bases with no gene match: 8. The CDR3 covers 15 residues. This CDR3 reads CASSQNGQGVFGYTF. CDR3 DNA sequence: TGTGCCAGCAGCCAAAACGGACAGGGGGTTTTCGGCTACACCTTC.

Regarding this clone: Other DNA sequences of this sample code for an identical CDR3. The chain joins TRBV7-8 to TRBJ1-5, with D uncertain. Germline assignment: CDR1 SGHVS and CDR2 FQNEAQ. Trimming pared 3 bases from V and 7 bases from J, leaving 7 bases between. The CDR3 consists of 12 residues. The CDR3 DNA reads as TGTGCCAGCAGCTTGGCGGGACAGCCCCAGCATTTT. This translates into CASSLAGQPQHF.

This clone was found a few times. V usage is TRBV2 and J usage is TRBJ2-5; D remains unclear. The ends were cut back, 7 bases at V and 2 bases at J, with 11 bases in the middle. The V gene's germline CDR1 is SNHLY and CDR2 FYNNEI. This CDR3 is built from 13 residues. The CDR3: CASNRHQQETQYF. The DNA of the CDR3 is TGTGCCAGCAACCGACATCAGCAAGAGACCCAGTACTTC.

V gene TRBV14 combines with J gene TRBJ2-7, with 7 bases fitting TRBD1. CDR1 SGHDN and CDR2 FVKESK come from the germline V gene. There are 14 residues in the CDR3. The J segment lost 4 bases and the V segment lost 1 base, leaving 4 bases of the junction unmatched. The CDR3 reads CASSQGDRLYEQYF. CDR3 in DNA: TGTGCCAGCAGCCAAGGGGACAGACTTTACGAGCAGTACTTC. The whole variable domain, remainder taken from reference TRBV14 and TRBJ2-7, is EAGVTQFPSHSVIEKGQTVTLRCDPISGHDNLYWYRRVMGKEIKFLLHFVKESKQDESGMPNNRFLAERTGGTYSTLKVQPAELEDSGVYFCASSQGDRLYEQYFGPGTRLTVT.

The chain employs TRBV4-2 and TRBJ2-3, with 14 positions matching TRBD2. V was pared by 0 bases and J by 6 bases, with 11 bases of the junction left unmatched. Germline V gene lookup returns CDR1 LGHNA and CDR2 YNFKEQ. The CDR3 totals 19 residues. The CDR3 coding sequence is TGTGCCAGCAGCCAAGATGTGGGACTAGCGGGAGCCCGGGGGGATACGCAGTATTTT. Translating it yields CASSQDVGLAGARGDTQYF.